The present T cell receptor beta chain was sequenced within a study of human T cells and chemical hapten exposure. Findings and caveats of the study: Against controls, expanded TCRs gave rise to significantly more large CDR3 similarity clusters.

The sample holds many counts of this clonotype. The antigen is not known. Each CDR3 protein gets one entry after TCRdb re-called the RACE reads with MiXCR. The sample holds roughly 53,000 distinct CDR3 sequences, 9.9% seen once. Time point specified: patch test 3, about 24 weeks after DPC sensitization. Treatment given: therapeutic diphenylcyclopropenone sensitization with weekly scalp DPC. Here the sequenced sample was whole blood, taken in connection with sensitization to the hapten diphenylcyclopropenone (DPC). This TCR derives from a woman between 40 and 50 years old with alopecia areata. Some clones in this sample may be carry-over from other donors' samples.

The CDR3 DNA follows: TGCAGTGCTAGAGGCGGGGGCACCGGGGAGCTGTTTTTT. Its protein is CSARGGGTGELFF. The chain joins TRBV20-1 to TRBJ2-2; 7 nucleotides line up with TRBD2. V was clipped by 1 base and J by 4 bases; unmatched bases: 0. CDR3 length: 13 amino acids. The germline CDR1 and CDR2 sequences are DFQATT and SNEGSKA (reference sequence).